One and the same sample provided the 30 T cell receptor beta chains below, sequenced in a study of T cells in Graves' hyperthyroidism and ophthalmopathy. Using RNA transcripts as the source, TCR beta CDR3 regions were amplified. First-round RT-PCR targeting the TCR CDR3 was performed with the HTBI primer set. TCRdb recomputed calls from the multiplex PCR reads with MiXCR, one row per CDR3 protein. The sample includes about 380,000 distinct CDR3 sequences, around 18% of them seen just once. Sequencing was done on a sample of blood. The receptors originated from a man between 18 and 35 years old with Graves' ophthalmopathy.

Many counts were recorded for this clonotype. The chain has TRBV28 and TRBJ1-1, with a weak D call TRBD1 (5 bases). Germline V CDR1 and CDR2: MDHEN, SYDVKM. Trimming stripped 2 bases from V and 0 bases from J, with 16 bases between. The CDR3 has 17 amino acids. CDR3 residues: CASSLRDPGLMNTEAFF. The DNA of the CDR3 is TGTGCCAGCAGTTTAAGGGACCCGGGACTCATGAACACTGAAGCTTTCTTT.

This clonotype was detected only a few times. The chain has TRBV24-1 and TRBJ2-3; TRBD1 matches 7 bases. Trimming cost V 4 bases and J 0 bases; bases outside gene matches: 12. Germline CDR1 reads KGHDR; CDR2 reads SFDVKD. CDR3 length equals 18 residues. The CDR3 protein is CATSEPEGDSTSTDTQYF. The CDR3 nucleotides are TGTGCCACCAGTGAACCGGAAGGGGACAGCACTAGCACAGATACGCAGTATTTT.

This clonotype was seen at least ten times. V and J are TRBV6-1 and TRBJ1-5, with 12 bases matching TRBD1. The CDR3 consists of 17 residues. Unmatched junction bases numbered 11, after V lost 4 bases and J lost 7 bases. Germline CDR1 MNHNS, CDR2 SASEGT. The CDR3 DNA is TGTGCCAGCAGTGCCCCGGGACAGGGGGCGCTTCGCCAGCCCCAGCATTTT. Amino acid sequence: CASSAPGQGALRQPQHF.

This clonotype came up a few times. V and J are TRBV5-5 and TRBJ2-1; TRBD2 agrees at 15 bases. This CDR3 is built from 21 residues. Germline lookup yields CDR1 SGHKS and CDR2 YYEKEE (reference sequence). V lost 4 bases, J lost 2 bases, and 16 bases stayed unmatched. Here the CDR3 DNA reads TGTGCCAGCAGCCGGGGGGTGACGGGACTAGCGGGGGGTACAACCTACAATGAGCAGTTCTTC. This encodes CASSRGVTGLAGGTTYNEQFF.

This clonotype came up many times. This chain uses TRBV3-1 with TRBJ2-1, with TRBD1 matching over 8 bases. CDR1 LGHDT and CDR2 YNNKEL come from the germline V gene (reference sequence). J gave up 7 bases and V 4 bases, and 12 bases lay outside the gene matches. The CDR3 runs to 16 residues. CDR3 loop: CASSPPGQENRNEQFF. CDR3 DNA sequence: TGTGCCAGCAGCCCCCCGGGACAGGAGAACAGGAATGAGCAGTTCTTC.

The chain joins TRBV20-1 to TRBJ2-7; D is tentatively TRBD1 or TRBD2 (5 bases each). Germline lookup yields CDR1 DFQATT and CDR2 SNEGSKA (reference sequence). Trimming took 6 bases from V and 7 from J, leaving 16 bases between them. The CDR3 length is 12 residues. The CDR3 here is CSAGESWREQYF. CDR3 in DNA: TGCAGTGCGGGGGAGTCCTGGAGGGAGCAGTACTTC.

The V and J genes are TRBV27 and TRBJ2-3, with TRBD2 identical over 13 bases. V was clipped by 4 bases and J by 4 bases; unmatched bases: 2. This CDR3 has 15 amino acids. CDR1 is MNHEY and CDR2 is SMNVEV in the germline V gene (reference sequence). CDR3 nucleotide sequence: TGTGCCAGCAGTTCGGGACTAGCGGGGCCAGATACGCAGTATTTT. Translation: CASSSGLAGPDTQYF.

This clonotype was observed many times. The chain carries TRBV2 and TRBJ2-5; 9 bases line up with TRBD2. CDR3 length equals 15 residues. The V gene's germline CDR1 is SNHLY and CDR2 FYNNEI. Losses at the gene ends were 3 bases for V and 5 bases for J; bases not matched to a gene: 7. CDR3 DNA sequence: TGTGCCAGCAGTGACCAAGCGGGGGGCCGGGAGACCCAGTACTTC. It yields the protein CASSDQAGGRETQYF.

This clonotype turned up a few times. V usage is TRBV15 and J usage is TRBJ2-7; D gene ambiguous. Trimming cost V 4 bases and J 6 bases, with 7 bases left between them. CDR3 length: 11 residues. CDR1 LNHNV and CDR2 YYDKDF come from the germline V gene (reference sequence). CDR3 nucleotide sequence: TGTGCCACCAGCATCAATAGCGAGCAGTACTTC. It yields the protein CATSINSEQYF. The variable domain in full, completed from reference TRBV15 and TRBJ2-7, reads DAMVIQNPRYQVTQFGKPVTLSCSQTLNHNVMYWYQQKSSQAPKLLFHYYDKDFNNEADTPDNFQSRRPNTSFCFLDIRSPGLGDTAMYLCATSINSEQYFGPGTRLTVT.

At least ten counts were recorded for this clonotype. The chain combines TRBV12-3 or TRBV12-4 with TRBJ1-1, with 7 nucleotides matching TRBD1. V gave up 3 bases and J gave up 0 bases; unmatched junction bases: 1. The CDR3 is made up of 14 amino acids. This CDR3 is CASSLDRLNTEAFF. CDR3 coding DNA: TGTGCCAGCAGTTTGGACAGGCTGAACACTGAAGCTTTCTTT.

The V call is TRBV7-8, the J call TRBJ2-7; the D gene could be TRBD1 or TRBD2 (5 bases each). V was trimmed by 5 bases and J by 0 bases, leaving 14 bases between them. CDR3 length: 15 residues. From germline, CDR1 is SGHVS and CDR2 FQNEAQ. DNA of the CDR3: TGTGCCAGCAGCCAAGGGGACGGCCGCTCCTACGAGCAGTACTTC. This encodes CASSQGDGRSYEQYF.

This clonotype was observed a handful of times. The chain couples TRBV6-1 to TRBJ2-1; D remains ambiguous. V lost 2 bases, J lost 5 bases, and 13 bases lay in between. The CDR3 length is 15 residues. Germline CDR1 MNHNS, CDR2 SASEGT. This CDR3 reads CASSELTLGNNEQFF. CDR3 bases: TGTGCCAGCAGTGAACTCACCCTGGGCAACAATGAGCAGTTCTTC.

The rearrangement links TRBV5-6 to TRBJ2-7, with D possibly TRBD2 on 6 matching bases. Looked up from germline, CDR1 is SGHDT and CDR2 is YYEEEE. The ends were cut back, 3 bases at V and 2 bases at J, with 9 bases in the middle. The CDR3 contains 13 residues. The CDR3 here is CASSWDLTYEQYF. The DNA of the CDR3 is TGTGCCAGCAGCTGGGACTTAACCTACGAGCAGTACTTC.

This clonotype has ten or more counts. The V and J genes are TRBV12-3 or TRBV12-4 and TRBJ1-1; D ambiguous. The germline V and J ends were trimmed by 6 bases and 4 bases, with 12 bases remaining between them. The CDR3 runs 13 residues. The chain's CDR3 is CASSLVKGTEAFF. The DNA of the CDR3 is TGTGCCAGCAGCCTTGTGAAAGGCACTGAAGCTTTCTTT.

The table lists this clonotype with a few counts. The V gene is TRBV5-1, the J gene TRBJ2-3; TRBD2 aligns across 10 bases. The V and J ends lost 5 bases and 0 bases, in that order; junction bases with no gene match: 3. Germline V gene data show CDR1 as SGHRS and CDR2 as YFSETQ. The CDR3 is 15 amino acids. CDR3 DNA: TGCGCCAGCAGAGGACTAGCGGCTAGCACAGATACGCAGTATTTT. The encoded protein is CASRGLAASTDTQYF.

This clonotype was recorded many times. The chain uses TRBV11-2 and TRBJ2-7, with D maybe TRBD2 (6 bases). V dropped 4 bases and J dropped 1 base, with 14 bases sitting between them. Germline V CDR1 and CDR2: SGHAT, FQNNGV. The CDR3 has 15 amino acids. The CDR3 protein is CASSSPAGRSYEQYF. CDR3 DNA sequence: TGTGCCAGCAGCTCCCCCGCGGGGAGATCCTACGAGCAGTACTTC.

The genes are TRBV28 and TRBJ1-3; D is unresolved. The CDR3 runs to 16 residues. The V and J ends lost 4 bases and 0 bases respectively, with 13 bases between them. Germline values: CDR1 MDHEN, CDR2 SYDVKM. CDR3 sequence: CASSSPWGGSGNTIYF. CDR3 DNA: TGTGCCAGCAGTTCCCCCTGGGGAGGCTCTGGAAACACCATATATTTT.

This clonotype was picked up many times. V usage is TRBV5-5 and J usage is TRBJ1-5; D is unresolved. The CDR3 loop spans 13 amino acids. CDR1 and CDR2 (germline): SGHKS, YYEKEE (reference sequence). The V end lost 5 bases, the J end lost 15 bases, and 21 bases lay between the germline ends. CDR3 amino acids: CASSTNVGRLGHF. In DNA, the CDR3 is TGTGCCAGCAGTACGAATGTTGGACGGCTAGGGCATTTT.

The gene calls are TRBV18 and TRBJ1-5, with D perhaps matching TRBD1 (6 bases). CDR3 length equals 14 residues. V dropped 2 bases and J dropped 7 bases, with 12 bases sitting between them. Looked up from germline, CDR1 is KGHSH and CDR2 is LQKENI. The CDR3 here is CASSPEQGPQPQHF. The CDR3 DNA follows: TGTGCCAGCTCACCAGAACAGGGCCCACAGCCCCAGCATTTT.

Many counts were recorded for this clonotype. V usage is TRBV6-1 and J usage is TRBJ1-3; 7 bases line up with TRBD1. Unmatched junction bases numbered 4, after V lost 5 bases and J lost 0 bases. CDR3 length equals 15 residues. Per the germline V gene, CDR1 is MNHNS and CDR2 is SASEGT. Written as DNA, the CDR3 is TGTGCCAGCAGTCGGGACAGCTACTCTGGAAACACCATATATTTT. Its translation is CASSRDSYSGNTIYF.

There are many counts of this clonotype. The CDR3 loop reads CASSPSLGGPRTEAFF. DNA of the CDR3: TGTGCCAGCAGCCCTAGTTTAGGGGGGCCGCGAACTGAAGCTTTCTTT. The chain recombines TRBV12-3 or TRBV12-4 with TRBJ1-1; tentative D call: TRBD1 (6 bases). The CDR3 is 16 amino acids. V was trimmed by 6 bases and J by 5 bases, leaving 22 bases between them.

The genes are TRBV20-1 and TRBJ2-3; 7 nucleotides match TRBD2. The CDR3 covers 15 residues. The V and J ends lost 1 base and 2 bases, in that order; junction bases with no gene match: 6. Germline CDR1 is DFQATT and CDR2 is SNEGSKA (reference sequence). The chain's CDR3 is CSARVVAGSTDTQYF. The CDR3 region has the DNA TGCAGTGCTAGAGTGGTAGCGGGTTCCACAGATACGCAGTATTTT.

This clonotype was counted between two and nine times. The rearrangement links TRBV18 to TRBJ2-3; the match to TRBD1 covers 8 bases. The CDR3 consists of 16 residues. Trimming at V came to 2 bases and at J to 2 bases, leaving 6 bases not matched to a gene. Germline V gene lookup returns CDR1 KGHSH and CDR2 LQKENI. This CDR3 is CASSPRTGSTTDTQYF. As DNA, the CDR3 is TGTGCCAGCTCACCAAGGACAGGGTCTACCACAGATACGCAGTATTTT.

There are many counts of this clonotype. The chain employs TRBV6-1 and TRBJ1-6; 8 bases match TRBD1. V was clipped by 6 bases and J by 7 bases; unmatched bases: 8. Looked up from germline, CDR1 is MNHNS and CDR2 is SASEGT. This CDR3 has 15 amino acids. CDR3 DNA: TGTGCCAGCAGGGGTGCAGGGGGCCTCAATTCACCCCTCCACTTT. Its translation: CASRGAGGLNSPLHF.

This clonotype was picked up many times. This sequence joins TRBV6-1 and TRBJ1-1; tentatively, D is TRBD1 (6 bases). Trimming pared 3 bases from V and 10 bases from J, leaving 12 bases between. CDR1 and CDR2 from the germline V gene are MNHNS and SASEGT. The CDR3 loop spans 12 amino acids. CDR3 amino acids: CASSDWGLAAFF. CDR3 in DNA: TGTGCCAGCAGTGATTGGGGGCTCGCAGCTTTCTTT.

This clonotype was observed at least ten times. The chain carries TRBV27 and TRBJ2-3, with 12 nucleotides matching TRBD2. CDR3 length: 17 amino acids. V was pared by 3 bases and J by 4 bases, with 8 bases of the junction left unmatched. The germline V gene has CDR1 MNHEY and CDR2 SMNVEV (reference sequence). The CDR3 DNA is TGTGCCAGCAGTTTCCGGCTAGCGGGGGGGCAAGCAGATACGCAGTATTTT. Translated, it gives CASSFRLAGGQADTQYF.

In its sample, this clonotype was seen a few times. The chain uses TRBV6-1 and TRBJ1-6; D is possibly TRBD1 (6 bases). The germline CDR1 and CDR2 sequences are MNHNS and SASEGT. The CDR3 has 16 residues. V shed 6 bases and J shed 4 bases, with 16 bases lying between them. CDR3 sequence reads: CASSKISRGYNSPLHF. CDR3 coding DNA: TGTGCCAGCAGCAAAATATCCAGGGGTTATAATTCACCCCTCCACTTT.

This clonotype has just a few counts. This rearrangement joins TRBV7-9 to TRBJ1-1, with TRBD1 identical over 7 bases. Germline CDR1 SEHNR, CDR2 FQNEAQ (reference sequence). The CDR3 is made up of 17 amino acids. J gave up 2 bases and V 4 bases, and 13 bases lay outside the gene matches. The CDR3 bases are TGTGCCAGCAGCTCTAACCCCCGAGGGACAGATAACACTGAAGCTTTCTTT. It specifies CASSSNPRGTDNTEAFF.

This clonotype was counted many times. This sequence joins TRBV7-9 and TRBJ1-1; a weak D match, TRBD1 (5 bases). There are 14 residues in the CDR3. Germline values: CDR1 SEHNR, CDR2 FQNEAQ (reference sequence). The V end lost 8 bases, the J end lost 4 bases, and 17 bases lay between the germline ends. CDR3 sequence reads: CASGTKGPLTEAFF. The CDR3 bases are TGTGCCAGCGGGACCAAGGGCCCCCTCACTGAAGCTTTCTTT.

This sequence joins TRBV25-1 and TRBJ2-2; D not certain. This CDR3 is 12 amino acids long. Trimming took off 3 bases at V and 6 bases at J, with 5 bases between the two ends. Germline values: CDR1 MGHDK, CDR2 SYGVNS. This CDR3 reads CASSDAPGELFF. CDR3 nucleotide sequence: TGTGCCAGCAGTGATGCCCCCGGGGAGCTGTTTTTT.